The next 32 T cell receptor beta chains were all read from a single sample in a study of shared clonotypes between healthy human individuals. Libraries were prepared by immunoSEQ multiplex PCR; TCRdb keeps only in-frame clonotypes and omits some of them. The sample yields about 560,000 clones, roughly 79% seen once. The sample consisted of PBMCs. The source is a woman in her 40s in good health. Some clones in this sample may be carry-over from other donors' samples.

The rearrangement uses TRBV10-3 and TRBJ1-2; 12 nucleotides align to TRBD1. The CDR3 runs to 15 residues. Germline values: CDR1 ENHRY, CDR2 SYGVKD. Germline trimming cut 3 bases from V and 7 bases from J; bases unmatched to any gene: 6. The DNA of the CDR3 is TGTGCCATCAGTGATCCCGGGACAGGGGGCGGTGGCTACACCTTC. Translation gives CAISDPGTGGGGYTF.

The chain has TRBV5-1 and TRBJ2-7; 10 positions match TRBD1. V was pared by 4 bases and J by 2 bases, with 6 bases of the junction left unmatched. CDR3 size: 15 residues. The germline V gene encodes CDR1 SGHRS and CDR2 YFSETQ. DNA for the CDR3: TGCGCCAGCAGCCCCAGACAGGGGGCCGCCTACGAGCAGTACTTC. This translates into CASSPRQGAAYEQYF.

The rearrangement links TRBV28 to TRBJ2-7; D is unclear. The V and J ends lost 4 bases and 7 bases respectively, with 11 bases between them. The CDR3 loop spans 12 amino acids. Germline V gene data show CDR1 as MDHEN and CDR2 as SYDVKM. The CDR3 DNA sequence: TGTGCCAGCAGTTATTCAGCCGGAGAGCAGTACTTC. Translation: CASSYSAGEQYF.

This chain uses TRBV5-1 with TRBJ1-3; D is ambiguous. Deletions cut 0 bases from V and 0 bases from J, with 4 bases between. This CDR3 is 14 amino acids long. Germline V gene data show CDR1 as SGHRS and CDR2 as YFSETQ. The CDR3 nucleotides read TGCGCCAGCAGCTTGGCGGGCTCTGGAAACACCATATATTTT. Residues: CASSLAGSGNTIYF.

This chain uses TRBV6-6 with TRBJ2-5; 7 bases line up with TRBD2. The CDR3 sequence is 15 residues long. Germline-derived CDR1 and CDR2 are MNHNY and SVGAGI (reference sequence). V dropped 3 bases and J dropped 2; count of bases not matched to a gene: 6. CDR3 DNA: TGTGCCAGCAGTTATGGCAACGGGAGGCAAGAGACCCAGTACTTC. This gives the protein CASSYGNGRQETQYF.

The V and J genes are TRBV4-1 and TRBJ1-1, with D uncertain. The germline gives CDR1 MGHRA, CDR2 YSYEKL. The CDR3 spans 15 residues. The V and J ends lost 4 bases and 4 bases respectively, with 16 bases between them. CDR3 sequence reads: CASSLQGMGFTEAFF. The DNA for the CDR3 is TGCGCCAGCAGCCTTCAAGGGATGGGATTCACTGAAGCTTTCTTT.

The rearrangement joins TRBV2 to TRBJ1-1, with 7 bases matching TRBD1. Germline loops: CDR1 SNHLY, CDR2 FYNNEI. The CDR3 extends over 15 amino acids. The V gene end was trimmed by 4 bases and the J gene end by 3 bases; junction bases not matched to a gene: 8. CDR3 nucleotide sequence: TGTGCCAGCAGTGTTCAAGGGGGCTTGTACACTGAAGCTTTCTTT. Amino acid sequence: CASSVQGGLYTEAFF.

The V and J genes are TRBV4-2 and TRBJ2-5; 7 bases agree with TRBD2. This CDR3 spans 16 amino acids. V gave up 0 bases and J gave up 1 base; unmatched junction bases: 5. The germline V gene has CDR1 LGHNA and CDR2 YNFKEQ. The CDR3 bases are TGTGCCAGCAGCCAAGACCTGGGGGGGGGCCAAGAGACCCAGTACTTC. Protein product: CASSQDLGGGQETQYF.

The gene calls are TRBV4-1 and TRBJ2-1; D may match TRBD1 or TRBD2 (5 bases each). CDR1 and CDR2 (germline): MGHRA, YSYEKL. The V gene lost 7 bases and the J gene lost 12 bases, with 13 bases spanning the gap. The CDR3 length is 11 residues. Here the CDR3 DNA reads TGCGCCAGCACCATTCGGGACGGGCAGTTCTTC. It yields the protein CASTIRDGQFF.

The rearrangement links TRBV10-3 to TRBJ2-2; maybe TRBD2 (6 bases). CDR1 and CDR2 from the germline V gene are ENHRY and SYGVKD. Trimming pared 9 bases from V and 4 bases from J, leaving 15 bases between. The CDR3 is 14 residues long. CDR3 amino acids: CAILPSVGTGELFF. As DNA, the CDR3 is TGTGCCATTCTCCCTAGCGTGGGCACCGGGGAGCTGTTTTTT.

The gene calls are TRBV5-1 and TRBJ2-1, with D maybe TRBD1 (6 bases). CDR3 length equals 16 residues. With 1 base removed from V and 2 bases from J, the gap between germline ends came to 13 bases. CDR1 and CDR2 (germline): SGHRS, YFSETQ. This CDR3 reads CASSLFFPGAYNEQFF. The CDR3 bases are TGCGCCAGCAGCTTGTTTTTTCCAGGGGCCTACAATGAGCAGTTCTTC.

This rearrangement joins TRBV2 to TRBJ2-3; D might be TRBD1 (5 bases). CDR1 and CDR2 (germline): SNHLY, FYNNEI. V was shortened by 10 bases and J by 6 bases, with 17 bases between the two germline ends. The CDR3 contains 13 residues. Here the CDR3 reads CAIQGLMRDTQYF. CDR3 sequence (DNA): TGTGCCATCCAGGGTTTGATGAGGGATACGCAGTATTTT.

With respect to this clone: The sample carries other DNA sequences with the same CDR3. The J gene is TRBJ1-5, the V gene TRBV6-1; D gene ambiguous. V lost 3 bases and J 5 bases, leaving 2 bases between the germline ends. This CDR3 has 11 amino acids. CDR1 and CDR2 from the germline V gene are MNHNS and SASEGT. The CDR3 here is CASSDYQPQHF. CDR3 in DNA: TGTGCCAGCAGTGACTATCAGCCCCAGCATTTT.

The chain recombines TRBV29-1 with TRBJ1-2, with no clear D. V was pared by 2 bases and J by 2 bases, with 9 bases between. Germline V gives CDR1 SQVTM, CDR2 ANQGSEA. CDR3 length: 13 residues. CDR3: CSVEPGLNYGYTF. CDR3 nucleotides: TGCAGCGTTGAACCCGGATTAAACTATGGCTACACCTTC.

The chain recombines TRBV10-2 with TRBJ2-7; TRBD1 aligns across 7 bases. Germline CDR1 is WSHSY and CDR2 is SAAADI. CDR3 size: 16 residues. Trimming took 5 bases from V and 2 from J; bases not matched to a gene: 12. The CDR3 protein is CASSLPPETGTYEQYF. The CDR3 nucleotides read TGCGCCAGCAGTCTGCCGCCCGAGACAGGGACCTACGAGCAGTACTTC.

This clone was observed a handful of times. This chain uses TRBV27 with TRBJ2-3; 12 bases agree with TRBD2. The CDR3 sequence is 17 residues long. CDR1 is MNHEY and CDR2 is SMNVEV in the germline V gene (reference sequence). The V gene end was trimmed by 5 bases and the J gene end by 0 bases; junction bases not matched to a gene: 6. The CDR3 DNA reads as TGTGCCAGCAGTCCCCCCGGGACTAGCGGGAGCACAGATACGCAGTATTTT. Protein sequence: CASSPPGTSGSTDTQYF.

The DNA of the CDR3 is TGTGCCATTTCTTGGCCATCGGGACCCGATGGCTACACCTTC. Protein product: CAISWPSGPDGYTF. The chain couples TRBV5-3 to TRBJ1-2, with D possibly matching TRBD1 (5 bases). TRBV5-3 is given ORF status, its function remaining uncertain. The CDR3 extends over 14 amino acids. The V end was cut by 9 bases, the J end by 6 bases, with 21 bases between.

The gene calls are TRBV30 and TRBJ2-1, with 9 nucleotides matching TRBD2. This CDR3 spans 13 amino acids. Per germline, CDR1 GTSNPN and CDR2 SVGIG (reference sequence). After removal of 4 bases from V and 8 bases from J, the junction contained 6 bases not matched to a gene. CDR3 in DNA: TGTGCCTGGACCCTAGGGACTAGCTATGAGCAGTTCTTC. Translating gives CAWTLGTSYEQFF.

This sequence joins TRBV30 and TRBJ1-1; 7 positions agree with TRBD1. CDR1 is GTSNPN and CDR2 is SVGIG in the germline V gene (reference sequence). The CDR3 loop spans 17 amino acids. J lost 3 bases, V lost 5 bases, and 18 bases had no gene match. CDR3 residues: CAWARKTGMGRDTEAFF. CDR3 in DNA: TGTGCCTGGGCTAGAAAGACAGGGATGGGGAGGGACACTGAAGCTTTCTTT.

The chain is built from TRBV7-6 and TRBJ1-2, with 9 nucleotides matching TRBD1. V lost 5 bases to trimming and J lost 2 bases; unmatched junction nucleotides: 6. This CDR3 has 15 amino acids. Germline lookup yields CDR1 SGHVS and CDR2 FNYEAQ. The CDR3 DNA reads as TGTGCCAGCAGCCCGGGACAGGGATTAAACTATGGCTACACCTTC. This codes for CASSPGQGLNYGYTF.

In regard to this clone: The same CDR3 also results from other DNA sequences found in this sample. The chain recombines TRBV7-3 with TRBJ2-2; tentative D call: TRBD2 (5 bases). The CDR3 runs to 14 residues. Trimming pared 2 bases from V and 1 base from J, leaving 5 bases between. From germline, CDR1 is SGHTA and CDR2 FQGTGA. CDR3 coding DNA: TGTGCCAGCAGCTTAGGACTGAACACCGGGGAGCTGTTTTTT. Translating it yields CASSLGLNTGELFF.

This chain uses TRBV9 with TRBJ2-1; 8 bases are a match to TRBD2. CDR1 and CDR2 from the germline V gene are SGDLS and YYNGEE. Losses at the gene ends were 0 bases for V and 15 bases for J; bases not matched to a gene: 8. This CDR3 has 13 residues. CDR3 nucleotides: TGTGCCAGCAGCGTAGGCTTAGCGGGAAGGATGTTCTTC. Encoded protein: CASSVGLAGRMFF.

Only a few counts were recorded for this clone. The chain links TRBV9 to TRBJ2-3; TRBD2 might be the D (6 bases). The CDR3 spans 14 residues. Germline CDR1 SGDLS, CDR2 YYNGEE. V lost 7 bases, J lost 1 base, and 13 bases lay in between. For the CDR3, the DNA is TGTGCCAGCGGTAACGGGAGAGGCACAGATACGCAGTATTTT. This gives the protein CASGNGRGTDTQYF.

CDR3 bases: TGTGCCAGCAGCTTGGCTAGCGGCCTTCCCTACGAGCAGTACTTC. Residues: CASSLASGLPYEQYF. The V and J genes are TRBV5-6 and TRBJ2-7; 7 positions match TRBD2. V was pared by 0 bases and J by 2 bases, with 5 bases of the junction left unmatched. Per the germline V gene, CDR1 is SGHDT and CDR2 is YYEEEE. The CDR3 contains 15 residues.

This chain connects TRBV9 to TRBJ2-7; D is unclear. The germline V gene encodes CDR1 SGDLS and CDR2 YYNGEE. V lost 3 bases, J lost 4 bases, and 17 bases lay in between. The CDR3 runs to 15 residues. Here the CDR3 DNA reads TGTGCCAGCAGCGGAACTCAGATCTTTGGATACGAGCAGTACTTC. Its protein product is CASSGTQIFGYEQYF.

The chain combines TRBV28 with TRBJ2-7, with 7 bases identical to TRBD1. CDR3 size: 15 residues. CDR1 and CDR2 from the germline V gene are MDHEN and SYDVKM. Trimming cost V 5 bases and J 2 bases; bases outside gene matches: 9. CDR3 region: CASSPPGGPTYEQYF. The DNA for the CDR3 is TGTGCCAGCAGTCCCCCAGGGGGACCGACCTACGAGCAGTACTTC.

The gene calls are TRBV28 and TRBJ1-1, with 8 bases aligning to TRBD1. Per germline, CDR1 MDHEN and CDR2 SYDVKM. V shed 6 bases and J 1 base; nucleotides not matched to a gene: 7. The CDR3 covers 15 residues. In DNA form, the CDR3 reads TGTGCCAGCAGGGACAGGGTTCGAGGGAACACTGAAGCTTTCTTT. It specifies CASRDRVRGNTEAFF.

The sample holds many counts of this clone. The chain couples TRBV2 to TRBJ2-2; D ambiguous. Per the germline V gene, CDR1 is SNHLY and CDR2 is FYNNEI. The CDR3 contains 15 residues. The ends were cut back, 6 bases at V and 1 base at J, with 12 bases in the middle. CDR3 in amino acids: CASRLATGNTGELFF. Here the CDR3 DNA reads TGTGCCAGCAGGCTCGCGACTGGGAACACCGGGGAGCTGTTTTTT.

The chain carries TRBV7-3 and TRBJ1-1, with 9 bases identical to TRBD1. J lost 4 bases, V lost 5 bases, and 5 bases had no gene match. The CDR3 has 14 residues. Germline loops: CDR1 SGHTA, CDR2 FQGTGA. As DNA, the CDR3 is TGTGCCAGCAGCGTACAGGGGGCAGTCACTGAAGCTTTCTTT. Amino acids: CASSVQGAVTEAFF.

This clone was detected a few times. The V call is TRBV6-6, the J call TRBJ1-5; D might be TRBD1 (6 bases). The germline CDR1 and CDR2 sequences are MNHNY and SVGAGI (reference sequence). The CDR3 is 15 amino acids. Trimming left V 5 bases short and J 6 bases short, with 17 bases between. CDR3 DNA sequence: TGTGCCAGCAGTCGGGAGACAGGAAGGGCTCAGCCCCAGCATTTT. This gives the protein CASSRETGRAQPQHF.

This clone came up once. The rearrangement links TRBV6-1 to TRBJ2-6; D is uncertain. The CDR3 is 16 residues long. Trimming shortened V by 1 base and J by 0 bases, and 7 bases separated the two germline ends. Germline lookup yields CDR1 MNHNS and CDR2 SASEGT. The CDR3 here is CASSEGSFSGANVLTF. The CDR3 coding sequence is TGTGCCAGCAGTGAAGGGAGTTTCTCTGGGGCCAACGTCCTGACTTTC.

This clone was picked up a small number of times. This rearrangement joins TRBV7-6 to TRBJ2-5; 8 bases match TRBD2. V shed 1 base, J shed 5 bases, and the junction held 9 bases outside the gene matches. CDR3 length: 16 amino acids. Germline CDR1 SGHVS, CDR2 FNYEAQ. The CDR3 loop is CASSLVGSGIPETQYF. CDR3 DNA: TGTGCCAGCAGCTTAGTTGGTAGCGGGATTCCGGAGACCCAGTACTTC.